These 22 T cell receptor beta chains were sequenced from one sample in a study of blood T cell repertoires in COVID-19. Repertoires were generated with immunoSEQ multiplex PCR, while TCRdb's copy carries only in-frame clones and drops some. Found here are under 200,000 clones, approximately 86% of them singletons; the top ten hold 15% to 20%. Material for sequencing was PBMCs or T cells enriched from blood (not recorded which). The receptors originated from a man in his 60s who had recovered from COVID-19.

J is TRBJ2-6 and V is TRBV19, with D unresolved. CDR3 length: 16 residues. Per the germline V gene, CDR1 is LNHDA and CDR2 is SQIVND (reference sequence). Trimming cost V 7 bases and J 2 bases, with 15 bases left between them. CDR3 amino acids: CASTRPFRPGANVLTF. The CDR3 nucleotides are TGTGCCAGTACCCGACCCTTCAGGCCTGGGGCCAACGTCCTGACTTTC.

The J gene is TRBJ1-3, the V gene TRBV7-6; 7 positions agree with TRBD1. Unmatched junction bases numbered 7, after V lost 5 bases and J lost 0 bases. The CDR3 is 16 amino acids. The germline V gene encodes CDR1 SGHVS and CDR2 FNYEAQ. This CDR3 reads CASSQTTGFSGNTIYF. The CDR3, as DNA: TGTGCCAGCAGCCAAACGACAGGGTTCTCTGGAAACACCATATATTTT.

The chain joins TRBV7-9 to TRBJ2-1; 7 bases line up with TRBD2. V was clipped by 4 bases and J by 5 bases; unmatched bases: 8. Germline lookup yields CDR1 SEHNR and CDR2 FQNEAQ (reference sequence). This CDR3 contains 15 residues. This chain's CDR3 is CASSSRAGKDNEQFF. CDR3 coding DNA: TGTGCCAGCAGCTCGCGAGCGGGAAAGGACAATGAGCAGTTCTTC.

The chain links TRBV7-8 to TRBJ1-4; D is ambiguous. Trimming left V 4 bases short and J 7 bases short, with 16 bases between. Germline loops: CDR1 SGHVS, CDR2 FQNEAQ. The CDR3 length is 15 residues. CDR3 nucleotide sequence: TGTGCCAGCAGCTCCTCAGGATCCCGGTTTGAAAAACTGTTTTTT. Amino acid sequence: CASSSSGSRFEKLFF.

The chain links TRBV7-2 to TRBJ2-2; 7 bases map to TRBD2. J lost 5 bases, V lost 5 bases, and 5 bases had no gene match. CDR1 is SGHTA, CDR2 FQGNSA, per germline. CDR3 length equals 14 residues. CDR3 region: CASSLGGRTGELFF. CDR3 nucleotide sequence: TGTGCCAGCAGCCTGGGGGGGAGGACCGGGGAGCTGTTTTTT.

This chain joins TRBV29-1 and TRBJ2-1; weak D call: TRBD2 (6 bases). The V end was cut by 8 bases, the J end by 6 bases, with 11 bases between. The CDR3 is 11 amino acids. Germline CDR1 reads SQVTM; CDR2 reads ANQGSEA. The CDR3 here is CSPRLVNEQFF. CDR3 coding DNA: TGCAGCCCCCGACTAGTCAATGAGCAGTTCTTC.

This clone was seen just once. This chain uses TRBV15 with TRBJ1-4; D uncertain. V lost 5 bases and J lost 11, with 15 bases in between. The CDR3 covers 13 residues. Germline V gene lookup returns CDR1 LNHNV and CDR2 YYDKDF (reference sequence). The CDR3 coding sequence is TGTGCCACCAGCGGTGGGCCCCGTGAGAAACTGTTTTTT. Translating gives CATSGGPREKLFF. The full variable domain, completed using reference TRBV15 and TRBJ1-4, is DAMVIQNPRYQVTQFGKPVTLSCSQTLNHNVMYWYQQKSSQAPKLLFHYYDKDFNNEADTPDNFQSRRPNTSFCFLDIRSPGLGDTAMYLCATSGGPREKLFFGSGTQLSVL.

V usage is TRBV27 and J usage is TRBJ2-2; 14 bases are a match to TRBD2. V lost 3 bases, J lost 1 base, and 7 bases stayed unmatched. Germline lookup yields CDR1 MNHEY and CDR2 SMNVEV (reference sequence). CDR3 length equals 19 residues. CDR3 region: CASSFRQTSGRVNTGELFF. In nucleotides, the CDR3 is TGTGCCAGCAGTTTCAGACAGACTAGCGGGAGGGTGAACACCGGGGAGCTGTTTTTT.

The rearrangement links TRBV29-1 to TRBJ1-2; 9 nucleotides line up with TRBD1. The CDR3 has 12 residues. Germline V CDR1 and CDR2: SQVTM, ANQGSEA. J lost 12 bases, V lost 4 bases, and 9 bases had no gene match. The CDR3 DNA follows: TGCAGCGTTGTACAGGGGGCGAATCTGGACACCTTC. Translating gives CSVVQGANLDTF.

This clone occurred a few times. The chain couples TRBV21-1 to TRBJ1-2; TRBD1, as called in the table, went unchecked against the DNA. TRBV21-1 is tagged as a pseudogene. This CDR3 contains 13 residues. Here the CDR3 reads CASSSGANYGYTF. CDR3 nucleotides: TGTGCCAGCTCCTCAGGGGCGAACTATGGCTACACCTTC.

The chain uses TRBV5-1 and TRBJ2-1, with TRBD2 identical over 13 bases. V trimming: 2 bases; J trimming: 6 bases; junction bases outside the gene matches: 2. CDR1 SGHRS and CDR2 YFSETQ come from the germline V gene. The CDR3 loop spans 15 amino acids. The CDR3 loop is CASSLGLAGANEQFF. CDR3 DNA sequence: TGCGCCAGCAGCTTAGGACTAGCGGGAGCCAATGAGCAGTTCTTC.

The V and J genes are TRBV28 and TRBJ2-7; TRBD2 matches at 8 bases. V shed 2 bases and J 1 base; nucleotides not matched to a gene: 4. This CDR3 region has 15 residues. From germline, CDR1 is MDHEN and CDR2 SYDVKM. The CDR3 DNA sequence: TGTGCCAGCAGTTTAGGCGGGAGGCCGTCCTACGAGCAGTACTTC. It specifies CASSLGGRPSYEQYF.

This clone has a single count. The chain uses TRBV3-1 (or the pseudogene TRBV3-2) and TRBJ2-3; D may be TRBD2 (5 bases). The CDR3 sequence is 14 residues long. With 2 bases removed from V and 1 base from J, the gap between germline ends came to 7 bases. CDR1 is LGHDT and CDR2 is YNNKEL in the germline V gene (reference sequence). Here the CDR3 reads CASSQSGGTDTQYF. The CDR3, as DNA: TGTGCCAGCAGCCAAAGCGGCGGCACAGATACGCAGTATTTT.

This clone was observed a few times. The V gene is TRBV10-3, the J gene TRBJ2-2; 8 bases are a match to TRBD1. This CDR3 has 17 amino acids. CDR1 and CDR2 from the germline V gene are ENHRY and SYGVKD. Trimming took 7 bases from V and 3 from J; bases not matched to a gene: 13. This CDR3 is CAINGQGPFLHTGELFF. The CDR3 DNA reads TGTGCCATCAACGGACAGGGCCCCTTCTTACACACCGGGGAGCTGTTTTTT.

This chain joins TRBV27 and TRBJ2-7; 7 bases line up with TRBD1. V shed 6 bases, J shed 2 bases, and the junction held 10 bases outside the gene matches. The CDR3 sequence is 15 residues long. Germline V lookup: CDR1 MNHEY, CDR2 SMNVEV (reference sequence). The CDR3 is CASSPIDRVTYEQYF. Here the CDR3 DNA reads TGTGCCAGCAGCCCCATAGACAGGGTAACCTACGAGCAGTACTTC.

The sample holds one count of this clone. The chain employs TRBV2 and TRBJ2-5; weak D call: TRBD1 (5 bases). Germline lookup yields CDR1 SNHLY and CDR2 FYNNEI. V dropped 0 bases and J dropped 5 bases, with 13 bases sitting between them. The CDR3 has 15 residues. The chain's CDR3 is CASSEAPTKGETQYF. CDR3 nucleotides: TGTGCCAGCAGTGAAGCGCCTACGAAGGGGGAGACCCAGTACTTC.

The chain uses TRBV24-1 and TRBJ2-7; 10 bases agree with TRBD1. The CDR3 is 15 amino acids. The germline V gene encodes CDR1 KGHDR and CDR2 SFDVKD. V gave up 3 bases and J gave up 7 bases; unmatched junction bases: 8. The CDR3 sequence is CATSDPGQGFFEQYF. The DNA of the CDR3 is TGTGCCACCAGTGATCCGGGACAGGGGTTCTTTGAGCAGTACTTC.

CDR3 DNA sequence: TGCAGCGCTAGGACTAGCGGTAATTACGAGCAGTACTTC. Amino acids: CSARTSGNYEQYF. V is TRBV29-1 and J is TRBJ2-7; 10 bases agree with TRBD2. CDR1 and CDR2 (germline): SQVTM, ANQGSEA. The CDR3 extends over 13 amino acids. The V and J ends lost 7 bases and 4 bases, in that order; junction bases with no gene match: 7.

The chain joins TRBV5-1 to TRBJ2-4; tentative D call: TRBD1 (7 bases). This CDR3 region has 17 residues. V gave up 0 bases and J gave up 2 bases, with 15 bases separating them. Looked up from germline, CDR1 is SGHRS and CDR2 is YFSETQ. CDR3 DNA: TGCGCCAGCAGCTTGGTGGCGCCAGGGGGGACCAAAAACATTCAGTACTTC. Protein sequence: CASSLVAPGGTKNIQYF.

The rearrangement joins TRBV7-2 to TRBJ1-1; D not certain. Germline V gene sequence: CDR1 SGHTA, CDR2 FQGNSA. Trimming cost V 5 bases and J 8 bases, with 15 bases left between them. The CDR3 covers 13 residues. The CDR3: CASSPQSGIEAFF. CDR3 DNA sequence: TGTGCCAGCAGCCCCCAAAGCGGAATAGAAGCTTTCTTT. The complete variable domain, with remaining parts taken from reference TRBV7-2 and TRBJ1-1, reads GAGVSQSPSNKVTEKGKDVELRCDPISGHTALYWYRQSLGQGLEFLIYFQGNSAPDKSGLPSDRFSAERTGGSVSTLTIQRTQQEDSAVYLCASSPQSGIEAFFGQGTRLTVV.

The CDR3 sequence is CASSPQRDTQYF. CDR3 nucleotide sequence: TGTGCCAGCAGCCCCCAGCGTGATACGCAGTATTTT. The V call is TRBV3-1 (or the pseudogene TRBV3-2), the J call TRBJ2-3; D gene uncertain. This CDR3 spans 12 amino acids. Germline V lookup: CDR1 LGHDT, CDR2 YNNKEL (reference sequence). Trimming took 4 bases from V and 6 from J, leaving 8 bases between them.

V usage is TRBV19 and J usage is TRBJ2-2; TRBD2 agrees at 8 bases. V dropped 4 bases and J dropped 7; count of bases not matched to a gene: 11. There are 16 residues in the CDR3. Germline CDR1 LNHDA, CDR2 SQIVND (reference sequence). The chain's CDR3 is CASSTWSTGGNGELFF. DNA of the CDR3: TGTGCCAGTAGTACTTGGTCGACGGGGGGGAACGGGGAGCTGTTTTTT.